The entry that follows covers one T cell receptor (beta chain) sequence. Deletions cut 4 bases from V and 1 base from J, with 10 bases between. Germline V gene lookup returns CDR1 LNHNV and CDR2 YYDKDF (reference sequence). This CDR3 spans 14 amino acids. This sample was taken from a study of blood T cell repertoires in COVID-19. Measured with immunoSEQ multiplex PCR; TCRdb has only the in-frame clones, and not every one. Among over 150,000 clones listed, around 85% were seen once. The chain has TRBV15 and TRBJ1-1; D unresolved. The receptor's source is a middle-aged man who had recovered from COVID-19. The specimen sequenced was PBMCs or T cells enriched from blood (not recorded which). DNA for the CDR3: TGTGCCACCAGCAAACAACGAGGGAACACTGAAGCTTTCTTT. Translation gives CATSKQRGNTEAFF.